A selection of T cell receptor beta chains follows, all from one sample in a study of blood T cell repertoires in COVID-19. Here immunoSEQ multiplex PCR was the method, and the copy in TCRdb shows in-frame clones only, minus some. There are about 160,000 clones in the sample; just under 90% occur only once, and 10% lies in the top ten. Sequencing used peripheral blood. These receptor sequences come from a woman in her 70s with COVID-19, enrolled during active disease. Each CDR3 is given with its conserved first and last residue. A D gene is named only where the DNA matches it firmly. The listing skips clone size in some rows; elsewhere it reads once, few, many or a size class.

TRBV30	-	TRBD1	TRBJ1-2	TGTGCCGCTAATTCCGGGACAGGGAACTATGGCTACACCTTC	CAANSGTGNYGYTF
TRBV30	-	-	TRBJ2-5	TGTGCCTGGAGTGTAGTAAACTTACAAGAGACCCAGTACTTC	CAWSVVNLQETQYF
TRBV5-1	-	-	TRBJ2-7	TGCGCCAGCAGCCGTACAGGGTTTTCCGACGAGCAGTACTTC	CASSRTGFSDEQYF
TRBV9	-	TRBD1	TRBJ1-2	TGTGCCAGCAGCGTAGATGATGGGGGACAGGGTGGCTATGGCTACACCTTC	CASSVDDGGQGGYGYTF
TRBV19	few	-	TRBJ1-4	TGTGCCAGTACCGACAGAAGATATGAAAAACTGTTTTTT	CASTDRRYEKLFF
TRBV7-6	-	TRBD2	TRBJ2-1	TGTGCCAGCAGCTTACGCGGCGGGGGGTCCTACAATGAGCAGTTCTTC	CASSLRGGGSYNEQFF
TRBV18	-	-	TRBJ1-6	TGTGCCAGCTCACTTGGTGGCCAGTATAATTCACCCCTTCACTTT	CASSLGGQYNSPLHF
TRBV4-1	-	TRBD2	TRBJ2-7	TGCGCCAGCAGCCAAGATACTAGCGGGGCTGTATACGAGCAGTACTTC	CASSQDTSGAVYEQYF
TRBV6-5	-	-	TRBJ1-1	TGTGCCAGCATCCCCTTCGGGGCAGGGGCTGAAGCTTTCTTT	CASIPFGAGAEAFF
TRBV19	-	TRBD1	TRBJ1-2	TGTGCCAGTATGACGGGACAGATGTATGGCTACACCTTC	CASMTGQMYGYTF
TRBV7-2	-	-	TRBJ1-4	TGTGCCAGCAGCTTAGAACTTGAGGGTCAAAAACTGTTTTTT	CASSLELEGQKLFF
TRBV5-4	-	TRBD1	TRBJ2-2	TGTGCCAGCAGCCCGCGTAAACAGGGGACCGGGGAGCTGTTTTTT	CASSPRKQGTGELFF
TRBV7-9	-	-	TRBJ2-5	TGTGCCAGCAGTAACCCATTGAGACAGCAAGAGACCCAGTACTTC	CASSNPLRQQETQYF
TRBV3-1/TRBV3-2	-	TRBD2	TRBJ2-3	TGTGCCAGCAGCCAAGTTTTAGCGGGGGGGGATACGCAGTATTTT	CASSQVLAGGDTQYF
TRBV19	-	TRBD1	TRBJ1-3	TGTGCCAGTAGTACTAGACGGACAGGGACCTCTGGAAACACCATATATTTT	CASSTRRTGTSGNTIYF
TRBV5-8	-	TRBD1	TRBJ2-5	TGTGCCAGCAGCCCCACAGGGGGCGTAGGGGAGACCCAGTACTTC	CASSPTGGVGETQYF
TRBV2	-	TRBD1	TRBJ1-5	TGTGCCAGCAGGGCCAGGGGGGTGGGCAATCAGCCCCAGCATTTT	CASRARGVGNQPQHF
TRBV7-9	-	TRBD1	TRBJ1-6	TGTGCCAGCAGCTTCGGAGGGGGCGATTCACCCCTCCACTTT	CASSFGGGDSPLHF
TRBV9	-	-	TRBJ2-2	TGTGCCAGCAGCCCGGCCCCTGGACAGTCCCCCGGGGAGCTGTTTTTT	CASSPAPGQSPGELFF
TRBV4-2	-	-	TRBJ1-2	TGTGCCAGCAGCCCACAAGGAAGGCCCCTGGCCGGAGACTATGGCTACACCTTC	CASSPQGRPLAGDYGYTF
TRBV27	-	TRBD1	TRBJ1-4	TGTGCCAACCCAGGGGGGTACGGTGAAAAACTGTTTTTT	CANPGGYGEKLFF
TRBV5-6	-	TRBD2	TRBJ2-7	TGTGCCAGCAGCCGCGGACTAGCGGGGAGTTCCTACGAGCAGTACTTC	CASSRGLAGSSYEQYF
TRBV12-3/TRBV12-4	-	TRBD1	TRBJ2-7	TGTGCCGGCAGCCGACAGGGGTCCTACGAGCAGTACTTC	CAGSRQGSYEQYF
TRBV2	-	-	TRBJ1-2	TGTGCCAGCAGTGACCAGGCCCGGACTAACTATGGCTACACCTTC	CASSDQARTNYGYTF
TRBV5-1	-	TRBD1	TRBJ2-3	TGCGCCAGCAGCGGCGGGACAGGGAGTACCACAGATACGCAGTATTTT	CASSGGTGSTTDTQYF
TRBV6-5	-	TRBD1	TRBJ2-5	TGTGCCAGCAGAGCGGGACAGGGGATCGGAGAGACCCAGTACTTC	CASRAGQGIGETQYF
TRBV7-9	-	TRBD1	TRBJ1-2	TGTGCCAGCAGCTCGACCCTGACAGGGGGTAATGGCTACACCTTC	CASSSTLTGGNGYTF
TRBV7-9	-	-	TRBJ2-7	TGTGCCAGCAGCTTTATCCAGGGGGGCGGGTACGAGCAGTACTTC	CASSFIQGGGYEQYF
TRBV29-1	-	-	TRBJ1-2	TGCAGCGTTAAAGCAAACTATGGCTACACCTTC	CSVKANYGYTF
TRBV6-5	-	TRBD2	TRBJ2-7	TGTGCCAGCAGTTACCGCGCAGGGAGGGGATACGAGCAGTACTTC	CASSYRAGRGYEQYF
TRBV28	-	TRBD1	TRBJ1-1	TGTGCCAGCAGCCCGACGGACAGGGGAGGTTTGAACACTGAAGCTTTCTTT	CASSPTDRGGLNTEAFF
TRBV21-1	-	-	TRBJ1-6	TGTGCCAGCAGCAAACCCGGGACTTTAAATTCACCCCTCCACTTT	CASSKPGTLNSPLHF